This entry lists 2 T cell receptor beta chains sequenced from one sample in a study of CD8+ T cells in alopecia areata. Once RNA had been extracted, it was reverse transcribed into cDNA to act as the sequencing template. Data came from immunoSEQ multiplex PCR; TCRdb stores just in-frame clones and leaves some out. Altogether 200,000 or so clones are present, roughly 64% being singletons, with the ten largest covering roughly 5.8%. Treatment here: oral pan-JAK inhibitor, 5-10 mg twice daily. The material was CD4+ T cells sorted from blood, obtained at week 24, from a patient treated with tofacitinib. The receptors here all came from a human donor with alopecia areata.

This clone was observed a handful of times. This chain connects TRBV7-3 to TRBJ2-1, with 9 bases that match TRBD2. Germline V gene sequence: CDR1 SGHTA, CDR2 FQGTGA. There are 15 residues in the CDR3. The ends lost 4 bases at V and 7 bases at J; junction bases unmatched: 8. The DNA of the CDR3 is TGTGCCAGCAGCTCGCGGGGGGGGCCCCGGAATGAGCAGTTCTTC. This codes for CASSSRGGPRNEQFF.

This chain joins TRBV4-1 and TRBJ2-3; D not certain. The V end lost 0 bases, the J end lost 10 bases, and 17 bases lay between the germline ends. Germline V gene sequence: CDR1 MGHRA, CDR2 YSYEKL. There are 15 residues in the CDR3. The CDR3 region is CASSQDFSIREPQYF. The CDR3 DNA follows: TGCGCCAGCAGCCAAGATTTCAGTATTCGAGAGCCGCAGTATTTT.